Sequencing of this T cell receptor (beta chain) was carried out in a study of cytomegalovirus exposure and HLA in healthy donors. This CDR3 contains 16 residues. V was clipped by 5 bases and J by 0 bases, with 14 bases between them. Germline CDR1 reads SGHDT; CDR2 reads YYEEEE. A multiplex PCR was run with 60 Vbeta primers and 13 Jbeta primers. This table comes from immunoSEQ multiplex PCR, and its TCRdb copy is limited to in-frame clones, with some not included. The sample shows 160,000 or so clones, 80% of them seen only once. Study-wide findings and caveats: According to the study, approximately 150 TCR beta chains were cytomegalovirus-associated. Many donors carried some public TCRs, although rarity characterized most TCR sequences.

Turning to this clone: Its antigen is not identified.

The receptor's source is a man between 18 and 29 years old in good health and CMV-seropositive. The genes are TRBV5-6 and TRBJ2-2, with TRBD1 as a possible D gene (7 bases). The sequenced sample was PBMCs. In DNA form, the CDR3 reads TGTGCCAGCAGTGGGGGGACAGATGCGAACACCGGGGAGCTGTTTTTT. As protein: CASSGGTDANTGELFF.